This TCR beta chain was sequenced for a study of blood T cell repertoires in COVID-19. The table lists this clone with a few counts. CDR3 length: 13 residues. Germline CDR1 reads LNHDA; CDR2 reads SQIVND (reference sequence). The V end was cut by 3 bases, the J end by 4 bases, with 9 bases between. TCRdb's copy holds only in-frame clones and misses some; the assay was immunoSEQ multiplex PCR. Among approximately 77,000 clones listed, 65% to 85% were seen once. The chain recombines TRBV19 with TRBJ1-2, with a weak D call TRBD1 (5 bases). Specimen: peripheral blood. The TCR comes from a woman aged 60-75 years with acute or convalescent COVID-19. CDR3 residues: CASSMRDSYGYTF. Written as DNA, the CDR3 is TGTGCCAGTAGTATGCGCGACAGCTATGGCTACACCTTC.